The next 7 T cell receptor beta chains were all read from a single sample in a study of blood T cell repertoires in COVID-19. Assay used: immunoSEQ multiplex PCR; TCRdb lists only in-frame clones, some missing. The sample lists about 250,000 clones, roughly 86% occurring once. Sequenced input: peripheral blood. These receptors all come from a woman older than 75 with COVID-19, enrolled during active disease.

This rearrangement joins TRBV7-2 to TRBJ2-3; perhaps TRBD1 as D (6 bases). Trimming took 6 bases from V and 2 from J, leaving 12 bases between them. The CDR3 runs 14 residues. The germline gives CDR1 SGHTA, CDR2 FQGNSA. The CDR3 region has the DNA TGTGCCAGCAGACCGGGACACTACACAGATACGCAGTATTTT. Translation: CASRPGHYTDTQYF.

The V gene is TRBV6-6, the J gene TRBJ1-3; D remains unclear. Germline assignment: CDR1 MNHNY and CDR2 SVGAGI (reference sequence). V lost 6 bases and J lost 0, with 9 bases in between. The CDR3 consists of 14 residues. The CDR3 reads CASSPVLSGNTIYF. The CDR3 nucleotides are TGTGCCAGCAGCCCAGTCCTCTCTGGAAACACCATATATTTT.

The chain uses TRBV18 and TRBJ2-1; TRBD2 agrees at 7 bases. The CDR3 runs 17 residues. From germline, CDR1 is KGHSH and CDR2 LQKENI. The V gene end was trimmed by 3 bases and the J gene end by 0 bases; junction bases not matched to a gene: 8. CDR3 in DNA: TGTGCCAGCTCACCTCAGGGAGGGATCGCCTCCTACAATGAGCAGTTCTTC. Translation: CASSPQGGIASYNEQFF.

This chain connects TRBV15 to TRBJ1-5; D not certain. Germline V gene lookup returns CDR1 LNHNV and CDR2 YYDKDF (reference sequence). This CDR3 is built from 17 residues. Trimming shortened V by 3 bases and J by 0 bases, and 15 bases separated the two germline ends. CDR3 sequence: CATSRSSAEYSNQPQHF. The CDR3 DNA follows: TGTGCCACCAGCAGGTCCTCCGCGGAATATAGCAATCAGCCCCAGCATTTT.

The V call is TRBV9, the J call TRBJ2-2; 9 positions agree with TRBD1. The V and J ends lost 0 bases and 5 bases, in that order; junction bases with no gene match: 14. There are 19 residues in the CDR3. Germline loops: CDR1 SGDLS, CDR2 YYNGEE. In DNA form, the CDR3 reads TGTGCCAGCAGCGTAGTAGTCCGGTGGGACAGGGCTTGGACCGGGGAGCTGTTTTTT. Its translation: CASSVVVRWDRAWTGELFF.

The CDR3 spells CASSQGGVPYEQYF. CDR3 nucleotide sequence: TGTGCCAGCAGCCAAGGGGGAGTACCCTACGAGCAGTACTTC. This chain uses TRBV3-1 (or the pseudogene TRBV3-2) with TRBJ2-7; perhaps TRBD2 as D (5 bases). Trimming cost V 1 base and J 2 bases, with 9 bases left between them. The germline CDR1 and CDR2 sequences are LGHDT and YNNKEL (reference sequence). The CDR3 covers 14 residues.

The rearrangement joins TRBV7-2 to TRBJ1-5; 11 bases match TRBD1. The germline CDR1 and CDR2 sequences are SGHTA and FQGNSA. The CDR3 length is 16 residues. The V and J ends lost 5 bases and 7 bases, in that order; junction bases with no gene match: 10. CDR3 loop: CASSLLDRGRIQPQHF. The CDR3 DNA reads as TGTGCCAGCAGCCTTTTGGACAGGGGGCGCATCCAGCCCCAGCATTTT.